This T cell receptor beta chain was obtained from a study of T cells after yellow fever vaccination. UMIs were added to TCR cDNA along with a universal primer site when it was made by 5'RACE template switching. One entry per CDR3 protein, called by TCRdb with MiXCR from the 5' RACE reads. In the table there are about 360,000 distinct CDR3 sequences, about 6% of which are singletons. The V end was cut by 6 bases, the J end by 0 bases, with 12 bases between. The length of the CDR3 is 15 residues. Study-level points and caveats: Overall, a small share of clonotypes was seen in both CD4 and CD8 compartments. Among primary-vaccination clones, most reappeared after the booster, at around 97% for CD4 and 88% for CD8. FACS-sorted repertoires could harbor abundant contaminating bulk-population clonotypes.

In this sample, this clonotype turned up many times. Antigen unknown. This clonotype originated in a man aged 25 to 45 who received the YFV17D yellow fever vaccine. The V and J genes are TRBV12-3 or TRBV12-4 and TRBJ2-1; a possible D gene is TRBD2 (5 bases). Material: PBMCs, obtained 5 days after the yellow fever booster vaccination. CDR3 region: CASRRAESSYNEQFF. The CDR3 DNA reads TGTGCCAGCAGGAGAGCGGAGAGCTCCTACAATGAGCAGTTCTTC.